The TCR beta chain described here comes from a study of cytomegalovirus exposure and HLA in healthy donors (dated by TCRdb to the late 2010s). Regarding the study in general: According to an earlier analysis of a few hundred of the donors, roughly 180 million T cells yielded roughly 110 million unique TCR beta sequences and about 300 Gb of sequence data. In a later analysis, previously published TCR beta repertoires from several hundred donors were re-analyzed and high-resolution HLA genotyping was added so that TCR occurrence patterns could be studied. Every discovery cohort repertoire had been produced on one sequencing platform. An earlier analysis of 587 of the donors used high-throughput TCR beta sequencing to judge whether each TCR beta V gene segment behaved as functional or pseudogenic. Both class I and class II loci were covered by HLA typing, at four-digit resolution. Using immunosequencing, the study profiled T cell repertoires from about 610 subjects and related those repertoires to cytomegalovirus serostatus. About five DR-DQ haplotypes were handled as single units for association and clustering, since linkage in the cohort was strong. The study aimed to test whether signatures of past pathogen exposure could be identified by cataloging public T cell receptors. Across approximately 400 genotyped donors of the cohort, an average of about 200,000 unique TCR beta nucleotide sequences per donor were sequenced, and 15% to 20% of those sequences were non-productive. Typing coverage differed by locus: A, B, C, DRB1 and DQB1 were typed in roughly 629-640 donors, DQA1 in about 550, DPA1 in some 570, and DPB1 in 472. Rather than using new phenotypic data, the later analysis identified candidate immune exposures from TCR beta sequences and from how often those sequences occurred across donors. In addition to the first cohort of 666 subjects, a separate validation cohort of 120 different subjects was used. The genetic ancestry cluster associated with self-reported Caucasian donors included around four fifths of the roughly 410 genotyped donors. Approximately 300 gigabases of sequencing data and 75 million to 85 million unique TCR sequences made up an early release that covered 640 HLA-typed donors. A later genetic analysis used genome-wide SNP genotypes for about 65% of the roughly 670 donors, treating that subset as a discovery cohort. Donor age, sex, ethnicity and CMV serostatus were compiled alongside the repertoire data. To predict cytomegalovirus infection status, the study brought together high-throughput TCR immunosequencing, statistical association of individual TCRs with disease status, and machine learning.

Regarding this clone: The antigen this receptor binds is unknown. Per-base quality was not reported, and no clone a single base away is much larger than it.

The CDR3 sequence holds 16 residues, the cysteine and phenylalanine included. Just the 48-base CDR3 DNA is kept, in frame starting at base 1. CDR1 SGHAT and CDR2 FQNNGV were looked up in the germline V gene. After removal of 5 bases from V and 6 bases from J, the junction retains 13 bases not matched to a gene. The paper's findings and limits, for the study overall: A further reported finding was that TCR beta sequences accurately predicted the HLA-A and HLA-B alleles for most subjects in the first cohort. Across donors, most TCR sequences were observed very rarely, whereas some public TCRs were present in many individuals. Strong co-occurrence of HLA alleles, especially DR and DQ, made assigning TCR associations to individual alleles difficult. In a later analysis, most CMV-associated TCR beta chains were found to appear HLA-restricted, with HLA associations seemingly driven largely by CMV exposure. According to a later analysis, parvovirus B19, influenza, CMV and Epstein-Barr virus appeared linked to several top co-occurrence clusters. A later analysis found that HLA-associated TCR beta chains were more clonally expanded and had lower generation probabilities than equally common non-associated chains. Broadly in line with IMGT annotations, most TCR beta V segments showed up in productive rearrangements about 87% or about 30% of the time in an earlier analysis of under 700 of the donors. A later analysis associated 15,000 to 20,000 TCR beta sequences with specific HLA alleles at a false discovery rate of 0.05. In a later genetic analysis, fewer N-insertions in productive TCRs were reported among donors in an Asian-associated ancestry cluster than the approximately 670-donor mean. The study gave a list of about 150 TCR beta chains associated with cytomegalovirus. In this cohort, only TCR beta chains were sequenced, and detectable features were limited by the absence of alpha or paired-chain data. HLA typing was unavailable for some donors at each locus, so association tests used only the typed subset. CMV serostatus was the only immune exposure information available for the cohort. Because counts were too low, under 20 rarely observed V segments, including chromosome 9 orphons, were left out of the earlier analysis of some 640 of the donors. In vitro tests confirmed that a few of the cytomegalovirus-associated TCR beta chains recognize cytomegalovirus antigens. V-gene and J-gene trimming of TCR beta chains was associated with a missense DCLRE1C variant in a later genetic analysis, and the association was replicated in an independent cohort. Presence/absence analyses assumed roughly uniform sequencing depth across donors, an assumption that may not hold. A cluster of highly shared sequence variants was judged likely to represent a technical artifact of the sequencing pipeline. The 87-base-pair reads could not distinguish some IMGT-functional V segments, including TRBV6-2 and TRBV6-3, so those segments were excluded. According to the authors, the approach could potentially be generalized to other disease states and immunological phenotypes. Correlated functional status among segregating V segments might reflect linkage disequilibrium, but an unknown experimental factor could not be ruled out. In a later analysis, the rate of TCR association differed among HLA loci, with DRB1 alleles having the most associated TCRs and HLA-C alleles having the fewest. In both the original and validation cohorts, the classifier was reported to diagnose cytomegalovirus status with high specificity and sensitivity.

In total, about 650 healthy bone marrow donors made up the cohort. At the time of sampling, every cohort member was nominally healthy, though immune exposures that went unrecorded were likely present. The donor tested CMV seronegative, placing the donor among the roughly 400 seronegative members of the cohort. A peripheral blood sample was provided by each donor, and peripheral blood mononuclear cells were used for TCR beta sequencing. The Qiagen DNeasy Blood Extraction Kit was used to extract genomic DNA from the blood cell samples. Library preparation employed the immunoSEQ multiplex PCR assay. The multiplex PCR relied on a mix of 60 forward primers for TCR Vbeta segments and 13 reverse primers for TCR Jbeta segments. A multiplex PCR assay on genomic DNA amplified the CDR3 region of rearranged TCR beta genes. Amplified TCR beta libraries were sequenced as 87-base-pair reads on the Illumina HiSeq System. For the original study's pipeline: In a later analysis, 70 million to 95 million unique TCR beta chains were counted across the approximately 640 repertoires, and roughly 11 million of these chains were shared by at least two donors. Raw reads were error-corrected and collapsed into unique sequences with a nearest-neighbor algorithm that merged closely related sequences to remove PCR and sequencing errors. Alignment of CDR3 sequences to IMGT reference sequences was used to assign V, D and J gene segments. For a sequence to be retained, a match of at least six nucleotides to both a V gene segment and a J gene segment was required. Rearrangements were classified as productive when the CDR3 lacked stop codons and remained in frame with V and J, and all other rearrangements were classified as non-productive. CDR3 was defined by IMGT convention, running from the second conserved V-encoded cysteine to the conserved J-encoded phenylalanine. In an earlier analysis of 550 to 650 of the donors, sequences lacking an unambiguous match to a single V gene segment were excluded. In an earlier analysis of approximately 610 of the donors, V segments were called functional above 56.7% productive rearrangements and were called segregating when the between-donor standard deviation exceeded 5%. A statistical classification framework was built to diagnose cytomegalovirus status from the catalog of TCR beta chain sequences. In a later analysis, TCR nucleotide sequences were compared against IMGT/GENE-DB human TR gene sequences so that V and J genes could be assigned. In a later analysis, CDR3 sequences and most-parsimonious VDJ recombination scenarios were assigned using the TCRdist pipeline. A later analysis defined each TCR beta chain by its CDR3 amino acid sequence plus V-gene family, and excluded reads lacking a unique V-gene family. In a later analysis, 450 to 600 highly shared, low-generation-probability nucleotide sequences were removed to address suspected cross-contamination and a sequencing artifact. A later analysis calculated a clonal expansion index for each public chain from normalized within-repertoire ranks of inferred template counts. Generation probabilities in a later analysis came from a VDJ recombination model fitted to out-of-frame rearrangements, and those results were checked against IGoR. In a later analysis, hypergeometric tests were used to score TCR-TCR, TCR-HLA and TCR-CMV co-occurrence, with a repertoire-size bias correction applied to TCR pairs. False discovery rates were estimated in a later analysis by permuting HLA or CMV assignments 20 times. In a later analysis, co-occurring TCRs were grouped using DBSCAN, with TCRdist sequence similarity added in when clustering inside HLA-allele-positive subsets. Repertoires with fewer than 30,000 or more than 120,000 public chains, plus five repertoires with anomalous nucleotide sharing, were excluded from co-occurrence clustering. TCRdb holds this immuneACCESS table with in-frame rearrangements only. Some clones are missing; in checked studies, unresolved V genes explain under half, and the rest has no known cause. That table supplies the V and J calls and clone size; D and trimming were determined from the DNA. For this sample the table gives some 180,000 clones, of which about 90% were detected only once. The ten largest make up about 0.23% of the sample.

Sequences were obtained from PBMCs. This chain joins TRBV11-2 to TRBJ2-3; TRBD2 lines up with 8 middle nucleotides. The clonotype comes from a girl in the first two years of life in good health and CMV-seronegative. The nucleotide sequence reads TGTGCCAGCAGCGAGGGAGCGGGAGCTCATCCCGATACGCAGTATTTT. This translates into CASSEGAGAHPDTQYF.